What follows are 17 T cell receptor beta chains derived from one specimen sequenced in a study of blood T cell repertoires in COVID-19. Clones were read by immunoSEQ multiplex PCR, and TCRdb kept only the in-frame ones, dropping some. The table includes some 62,000 clones, just over 85% detected once. Material for sequencing was peripheral blood. All receptors derive from a woman older than 75 with acute or convalescent COVID-19.

Only one count was recorded for this clone. The chain is built from TRBV7-9 and TRBJ1-2; a possible D gene is TRBD1 (5 bases). There are 13 residues in the CDR3. Germline CDR1 SEHNR, CDR2 FQNEAQ (reference sequence). The V end was cut by 1 base, the J end by 4 bases, with 7 bases between. The CDR3 loop is CASSLGGGYGYTF. For the CDR3, the DNA is TGTGCCAGCAGCTTAGGCGGGGGCTATGGCTACACCTTC.

This chain joins TRBV7-8 and TRBJ2-1; TRBD1 is a possible D gene (6 bases). The length of the CDR3 is 15 residues. Germline-derived CDR1 and CDR2 are SGHVS and FQNEAQ. Deletions cut 5 bases from V and 12 bases from J, with 23 bases between. CDR3 in amino acids: CASSPWQGIKVVQFF. In DNA, the CDR3 is TGTGCCAGCAGCCCTTGGCAGGGGATAAAGGTGGTGCAGTTCTTC.

The gene calls are TRBV19 and TRBJ1-2; 10 positions match TRBD1. The CDR3 is 16 residues long. CDR1 LNHDA and CDR2 SQIVND come from the germline V gene (reference sequence). V shed 5 bases, J shed 3 bases, and the junction held 9 bases outside the gene matches. The CDR3 region has the DNA TGTGCCAGTAGTCCCCCAGGAGACAGGGGGCACTATGGCTACACCTTC. As protein: CASSPPGDRGHYGYTF.

The rearrangement joins TRBV5-1 to TRBJ2-7, with D maybe TRBD1 (7 bases). The CDR3 has 15 residues. The ends were cut back, 4 bases at V and 4 bases at J, with 18 bases in the middle. Germline-derived CDR1 and CDR2 are SGHRS and YFSETQ. CDR3 in amino acids: CASSPRQGGKYEQYF. DNA for the CDR3: TGCGCCAGCAGCCCAAGACAGGGCGGGAAGTACGAGCAGTACTTC.

The chain joins TRBV7-3 to TRBJ1-1, with D perhaps matching TRBD1 (6 bases). Trimming took off 2 bases at V and 6 bases at J, with 10 bases between the two ends. The V gene's germline CDR1 is SGHTA and CDR2 FQGTGA. The CDR3 is made up of 13 amino acids. CDR3 DNA: TGTGCCAGCAGCTTAGTAGCAGGGGCTGAAGCTTTCTTT. It yields the protein CASSLVAGAEAFF.

The chain uses TRBV11-2 and TRBJ1-1, with D unclear. This CDR3 is built from 15 residues. The V and J ends lost 5 bases and 0 bases respectively, with 13 bases between them. Germline CDR1 and CDR2: SGHAT and FQNNGV. The CDR3 loop reads CASSLRRLMNTEAFF. The CDR3 DNA reads TGTGCCAGCAGCCTTAGGAGGCTTATGAACACTGAAGCTTTCTTT.

This clone showed up just once. The chain uses TRBV9 and TRBJ2-2; the D is unclear. Trimming cost V 0 bases and J 0 bases, with 9 bases left between them. This CDR3 is 16 amino acids long. Germline-derived CDR1 and CDR2 are SGDLS and YYNGEE. For the CDR3, the DNA is TGTGCCAGCAGCGTAGGGAGCCCATCGAACACCGGGGAGCTGTTTTTT. Protein: CASSVGSPSNTGELFF.

The chain couples TRBV5-1 to TRBJ2-2; 7 bases are a match to TRBD2. V gave up 5 bases and J gave up 3 bases; unmatched junction bases: 13. This CDR3 has 17 residues. The germline V gene encodes CDR1 SGHRS and CDR2 YFSETQ. In nucleotides, the CDR3 is TGCGCCAGCAGACAGGAGCTGGGAGGGCCTTACACCGGGGAGCTGTTTTTT. It is translated as CASRQELGGPYTGELFF.

This chain connects TRBV12-3 or TRBV12-4 to TRBJ2-3; possible D gene TRBD1, 5 bases. Trimming took 4 bases from V and 2 from J, leaving 7 bases between them. The CDR3 length is 13 residues. The CDR3 sequence: CASSSGYTDTQYF. In DNA, the CDR3 is TGTGCCAGCAGTTCAGGGTACACAGATACGCAGTATTTT.

The chain couples TRBV3-1 (or the pseudogene TRBV3-2) to TRBJ1-2, with D possibly being TRBD1 (6 bases). The V end lost 0 bases, the J end lost 4 bases, and 12 bases lay between the germline ends. The CDR3 covers 15 residues. Germline assignment: CDR1 LGHDT and CDR2 YNNKEL (reference sequence). CDR3 DNA: TGTGCCAGCAGCCAAGAGGCCGTACAGGGCTATGGCTACACCTTC. It specifies CASSQEAVQGYGYTF.

The chain combines TRBV7-3 with TRBJ2-1; 13 positions match TRBD2. The CDR3 spans 16 residues. The V segment lost 1 base and the J segment 10 bases; nucleotides outside the gene matches: 7. Germline loops: CDR1 SGHTA, CDR2 FQGTGA. The CDR3 spells CASSLRGTSGIVEQFF. CDR3 sequence (DNA): TGTGCCAGCAGCTTAAGGGGGACTAGCGGGATTGTGGAGCAGTTCTTC.

The genes are TRBV30 and TRBJ2-5; the match to TRBD2 covers 10 bases. J lost 3 bases, V lost 2 bases, and 9 bases had no gene match. Germline CDR1 and CDR2: GTSNPN and SVGIG (reference sequence). The CDR3 runs to 16 residues. The CDR3 DNA follows: TGTGCCTGGAGTTCTAGCGGGAGAACCCTAAAAGAGACCCAGTACTTC. The encoded protein is CAWSSSGRTLKETQYF.

V and J are TRBV2 and TRBJ2-3, with D perhaps TRBD2 (5 bases). Germline V CDR1 and CDR2: SNHLY, FYNNEI. The CDR3 totals 15 residues. The V end was cut by 4 bases, the J end by 1 base, with 12 bases between. The CDR3 loop is CASSALAGGTDTQYF. In DNA form, the CDR3 reads TGTGCCAGCAGTGCTCTAGCTGGGGGCACAGATACGCAGTATTTT.

The chain carries TRBV11-3 and TRBJ2-7; a weak D match, TRBD1 (6 bases). Per germline, CDR1 SGHNT and CDR2 YENEEA. CDR3 length: 14 residues. The V and J ends lost 5 bases and 0 bases respectively, with 11 bases between them. CDR3 bases: TGTGCCAGCAGCCCAACAGGGTTCTCCTACGAGCAGTACTTC. Translation gives CASSPTGFSYEQYF. The full variable domain, its missing parts supplied by reference TRBV11-3 and TRBJ2-7, is EAGVVQSPRYKIIEKKQPVAFWCNPISGHNTLYWYLQNLGQGPELLIRYENEEAVDDSQLPKDRFSAERLKGVDSTLKIQPAELGDSAVYLCASSPTGFSYEQYFGPGTRLTVT.

The V call is TRBV18, the J call TRBJ1-3; TRBD1 is a possible D gene (6 bases). The CDR3 covers 14 residues. V was cut by 4 bases and J by 6 bases, with 13 bases left in between. CDR1 is KGHSH, CDR2 LQKENI, per germline. DNA for the CDR3: TGTGCCAGCTCACTAGGACAGCAAGAAAACACCATATATTTT. Residues: CASSLGQQENTIYF. Supplemented by reference TRBV18 and TRBJ1-3, the full variable domain reads NAGVMQNPRHLVRRRGQEARLRCSPMKGHSHVYWYRQLPEEGLKFMVYLQKENIIDESGMPKERFSAEFPKEGPSILRIQQVVRGDSAAYFCASSLGQQENTIYFGEGSWLTVV.

The rearrangement uses TRBV27 and TRBJ2-3; TRBD2 agrees at 12 bases. Germline V gene sequence: CDR1 MNHEY, CDR2 SMNVEV (reference sequence). Trimming removed 4 bases from V and 8 bases from J; junction bases left unmatched: 25. CDR3 length equals 21 residues. The CDR3 reads CASSSFVTSGGSRGSLGTQYF. The CDR3 DNA sequence: TGTGCCAGCAGTTCTTTCGTGACTAGCGGGGGATCCCGGGGGAGCTTGGGTACGCAGTATTTT.

The gene calls are TRBV7-9 and TRBJ2-3, with TRBD2 matching 10 bases. J was trimmed by 2 bases and V by 5 bases; bases with no gene match: 7. The CDR3 length is 16 residues. CDR1 SEHNR and CDR2 FQNEAQ come from the germline V gene (reference sequence). CDR3 sequence reads: CASSPRTSGLTDTQYF. The CDR3 nucleotides read TGTGCCAGCAGCCCGAGGACTAGCGGACTCACAGATACGCAGTATTTT.